This TCR beta chain came from a study of CD8 T cells in ankylosing spondylitis. Trimming stripped 1 base from V and 4 bases from J, with 9 bases between. The CDR3 sequence is 14 residues long. Germline V gene data show CDR1 as SGHTA and CDR2 as FQGNSA. Findings and caveats of the study: Among TCR beta sequences, a motif of several highly homologous variants appeared characteristic of ankylosing spondylitis blood.

In regard to this clonotype: What it binds is not known.

TCRdb passed the 5' RACE reads through MiXCR, listing each CDR3 protein once. The sample lists about 390,000 distinct CDR3 sequences; 20% to 25% were seen once. The sample was blood, either unsorted or a sorted T cell fraction (not recorded which). The clonotype was recovered from a male donor with ankylosing spondylitis. The V gene is TRBV7-2, the J gene TRBJ2-3; D may correspond to TRBD1 or TRBD2 (5 bases each). Here the CDR3 reads CASSLGDLADTQYF. DNA of the CDR3: TGTGCCAGCAGCTTAGGGGACCTCGCAGATACGCAGTATTTT.